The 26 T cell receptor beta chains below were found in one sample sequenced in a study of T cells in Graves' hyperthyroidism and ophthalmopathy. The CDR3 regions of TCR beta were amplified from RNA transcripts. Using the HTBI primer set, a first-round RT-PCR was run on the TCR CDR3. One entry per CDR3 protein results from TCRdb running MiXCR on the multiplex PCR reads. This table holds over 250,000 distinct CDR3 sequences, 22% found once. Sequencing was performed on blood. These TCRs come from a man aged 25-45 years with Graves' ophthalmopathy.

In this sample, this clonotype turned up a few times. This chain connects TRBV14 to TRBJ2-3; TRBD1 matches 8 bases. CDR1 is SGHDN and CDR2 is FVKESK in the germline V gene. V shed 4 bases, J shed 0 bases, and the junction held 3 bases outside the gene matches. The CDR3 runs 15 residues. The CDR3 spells CASSPRGRSTDTQYF. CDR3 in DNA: TGTGCCAGCAGCCCCAGGGGGCGTAGCACAGATACGCAGTATTTT.

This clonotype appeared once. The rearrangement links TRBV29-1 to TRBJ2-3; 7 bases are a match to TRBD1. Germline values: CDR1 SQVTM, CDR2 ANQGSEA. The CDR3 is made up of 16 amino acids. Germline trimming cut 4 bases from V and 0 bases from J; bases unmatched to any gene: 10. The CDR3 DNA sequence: TGCAGCGTTGGACAGGGTATGTGGTTAAGCACAGATACGCAGTATTTT. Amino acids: CSVGQGMWLSTDTQYF.

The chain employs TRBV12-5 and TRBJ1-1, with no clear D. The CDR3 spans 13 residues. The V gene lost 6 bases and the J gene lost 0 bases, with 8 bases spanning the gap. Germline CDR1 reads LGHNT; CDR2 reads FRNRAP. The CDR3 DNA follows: TGTGCTAGTGGCCCCTCAATGAACACTGAAGCTTTCTTT. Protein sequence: CASGPSMNTEAFF.

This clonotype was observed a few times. CDR3 sequence: CASRDSAGTGELFF. The CDR3 nucleotides read TGTGCCAGTCGGGACTCCGCAGGCACCGGGGAGCTGTTTTTT. V is TRBV2 and J is TRBJ2-2, with D possibly matching TRBD2 (6 bases). Looked up from germline, CDR1 is SNHLY and CDR2 is FYNNEI. The CDR3 has 14 residues. Between the trimmed V and J ends, which lost 9 bases and 4 bases, there was a span of 15 bases.

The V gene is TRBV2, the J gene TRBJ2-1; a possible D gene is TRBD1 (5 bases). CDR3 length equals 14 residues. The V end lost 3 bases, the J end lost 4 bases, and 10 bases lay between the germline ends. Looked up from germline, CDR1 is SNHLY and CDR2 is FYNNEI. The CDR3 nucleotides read TGTGCCAGCAGTGAGGCCGCAGGGTACAATGAGCAGTTCTTC. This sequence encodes CASSEAAGYNEQFF.

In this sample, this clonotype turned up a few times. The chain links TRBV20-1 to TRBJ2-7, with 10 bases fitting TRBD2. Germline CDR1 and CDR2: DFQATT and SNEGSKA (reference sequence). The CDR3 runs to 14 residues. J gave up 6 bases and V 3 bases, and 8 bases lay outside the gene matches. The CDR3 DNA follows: TGCAGTGCTAGCCCCCTAGCGGGAGTAACCGAGCAGTACTTC. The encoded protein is CSASPLAGVTEQYF.

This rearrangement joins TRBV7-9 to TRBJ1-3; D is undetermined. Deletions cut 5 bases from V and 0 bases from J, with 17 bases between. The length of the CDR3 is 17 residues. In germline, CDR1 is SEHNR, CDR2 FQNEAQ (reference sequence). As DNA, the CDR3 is TGTGCCAGCAGCCCAAAGGAAGTTAGAAGCTCTGGAAACACCATATATTTT. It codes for CASSPKEVRSSGNTIYF.

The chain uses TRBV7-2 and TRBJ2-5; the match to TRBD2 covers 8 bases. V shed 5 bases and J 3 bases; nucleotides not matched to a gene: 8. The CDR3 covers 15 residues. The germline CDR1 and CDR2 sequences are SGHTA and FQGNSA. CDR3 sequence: CASSAPGTRKETQYF. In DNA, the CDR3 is TGTGCCAGCAGCGCCCCCGGGACTAGAAAAGAGACCCAGTACTTC.

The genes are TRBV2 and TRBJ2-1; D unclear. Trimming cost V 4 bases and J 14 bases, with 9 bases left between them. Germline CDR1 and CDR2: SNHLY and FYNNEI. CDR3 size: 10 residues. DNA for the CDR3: TGTGCCAGCAGTGTGGTCTGGAAGTTCTTC. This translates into CASSVVWKFF.

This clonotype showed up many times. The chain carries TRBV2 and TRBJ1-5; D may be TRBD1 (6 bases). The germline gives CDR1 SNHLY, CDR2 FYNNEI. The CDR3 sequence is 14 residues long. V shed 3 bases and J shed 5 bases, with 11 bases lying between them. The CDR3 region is CASSDRGVDQPQHF. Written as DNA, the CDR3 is TGTGCCAGCAGTGACAGGGGAGTCGATCAGCCCCAGCATTTT.

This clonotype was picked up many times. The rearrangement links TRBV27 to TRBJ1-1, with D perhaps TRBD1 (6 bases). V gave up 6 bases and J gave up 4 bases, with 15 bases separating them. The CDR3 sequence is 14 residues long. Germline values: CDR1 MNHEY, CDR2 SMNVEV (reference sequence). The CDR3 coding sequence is TGTGCCAGCAGACAGGGAGTTCGGGGCACTGAAGCTTTCTTT. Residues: CASRQGVRGTEAFF.

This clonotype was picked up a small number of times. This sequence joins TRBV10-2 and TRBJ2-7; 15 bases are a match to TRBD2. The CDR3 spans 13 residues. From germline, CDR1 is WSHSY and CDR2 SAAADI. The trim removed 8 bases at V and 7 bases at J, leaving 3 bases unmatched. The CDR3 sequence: CASAGLAGGEQYF. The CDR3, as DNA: TGCGCCAGCGCCGGACTAGCGGGAGGGGAGCAGTACTTC.

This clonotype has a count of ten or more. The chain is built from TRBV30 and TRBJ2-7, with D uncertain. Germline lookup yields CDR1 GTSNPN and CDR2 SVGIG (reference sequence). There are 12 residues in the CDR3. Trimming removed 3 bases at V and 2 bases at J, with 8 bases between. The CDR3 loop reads CAWSHTAYEQYF. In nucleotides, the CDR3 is TGTGCCTGGAGCCACACAGCCTACGAGCAGTACTTC.

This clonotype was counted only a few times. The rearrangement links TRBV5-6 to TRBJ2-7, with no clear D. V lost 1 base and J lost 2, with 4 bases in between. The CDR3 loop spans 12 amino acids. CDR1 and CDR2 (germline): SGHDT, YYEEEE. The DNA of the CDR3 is TGTGCCAGCAGCTTGTGGACCTACGAGCAGTACTTC. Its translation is CASSLWTYEQYF.

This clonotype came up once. The CDR3 bases are TGCGCCAGCAGCCAAGATGGGTCGGGACACACTGAAGCTTTCTTT. It yields the protein CASSQDGSGHTEAFF. The chain carries TRBV4-1 and TRBJ1-1; TRBD1 is a possible D gene (5 bases). The CDR3 sequence is 15 residues long. From germline, CDR1 is MGHRA and CDR2 YSYEKL. The V and J ends lost 0 bases and 3 bases respectively, with 11 bases between them.

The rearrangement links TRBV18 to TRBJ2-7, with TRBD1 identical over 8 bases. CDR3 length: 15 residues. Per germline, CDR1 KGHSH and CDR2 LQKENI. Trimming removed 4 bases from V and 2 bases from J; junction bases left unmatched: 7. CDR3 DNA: TGTGCCAGCTCACAACCACAGGGGGTCCCCTACGAGCAGTACTTC. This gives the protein CASSQPQGVPYEQYF.

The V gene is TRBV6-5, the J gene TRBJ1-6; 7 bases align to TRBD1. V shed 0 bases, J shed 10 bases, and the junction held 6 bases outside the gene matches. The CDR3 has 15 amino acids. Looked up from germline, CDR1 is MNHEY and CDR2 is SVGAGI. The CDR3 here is CASSYSRQGSSPLHF. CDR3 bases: TGTGCCAGCAGTTACTCTAGACAGGGAAGCTCACCCCTCCACTTT.

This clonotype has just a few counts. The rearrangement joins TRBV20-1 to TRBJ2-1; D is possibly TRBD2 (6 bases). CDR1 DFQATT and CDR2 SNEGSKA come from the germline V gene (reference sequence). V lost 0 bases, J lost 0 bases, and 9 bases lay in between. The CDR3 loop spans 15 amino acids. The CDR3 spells CSARDGGSSYNEQFF. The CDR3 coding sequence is TGCAGTGCTAGAGATGGGGGGAGCTCCTACAATGAGCAGTTCTTC.

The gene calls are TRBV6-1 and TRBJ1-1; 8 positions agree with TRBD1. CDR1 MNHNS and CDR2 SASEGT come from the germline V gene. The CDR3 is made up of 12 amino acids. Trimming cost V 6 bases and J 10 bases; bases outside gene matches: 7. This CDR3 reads CASSGRGQSAFF. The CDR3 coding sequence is TGTGCCAGCAGCGGCAGGGGGCAATCAGCTTTCTTT.

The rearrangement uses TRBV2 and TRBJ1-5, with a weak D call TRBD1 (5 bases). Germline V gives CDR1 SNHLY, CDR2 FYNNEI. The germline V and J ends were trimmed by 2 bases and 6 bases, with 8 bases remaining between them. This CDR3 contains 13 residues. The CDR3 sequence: CASSEWGGQPQHF. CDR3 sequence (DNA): TGTGCCAGCAGTGAATGGGGCGGTCAGCCCCAGCATTTT.

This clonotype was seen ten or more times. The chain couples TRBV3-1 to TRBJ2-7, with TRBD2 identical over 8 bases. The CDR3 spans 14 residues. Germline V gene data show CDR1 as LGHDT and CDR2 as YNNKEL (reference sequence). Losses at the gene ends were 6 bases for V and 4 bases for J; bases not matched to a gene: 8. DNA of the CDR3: TGTGCCAGCAGTCCGGGACTAGTTGGATACGAGCAGTACTTC. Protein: CASSPGLVGYEQYF.

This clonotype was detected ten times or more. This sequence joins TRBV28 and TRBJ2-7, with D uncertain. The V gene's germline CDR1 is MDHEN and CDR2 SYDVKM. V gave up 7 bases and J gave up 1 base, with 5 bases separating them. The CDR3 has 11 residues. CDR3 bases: TGTGCCAGCAAGGCTTCCTACGAGCAGTACTTC. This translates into CASKASYEQYF.

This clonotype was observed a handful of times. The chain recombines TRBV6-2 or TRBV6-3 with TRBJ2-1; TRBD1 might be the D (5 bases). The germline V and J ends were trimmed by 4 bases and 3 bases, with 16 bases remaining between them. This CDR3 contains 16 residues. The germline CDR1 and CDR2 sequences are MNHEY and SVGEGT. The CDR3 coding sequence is TGTGCCAGCAGTTCCCCCAGGGATAGTCTCTACAATGAGCAGTTCTTC. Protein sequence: CASSSPRDSLYNEQFF.

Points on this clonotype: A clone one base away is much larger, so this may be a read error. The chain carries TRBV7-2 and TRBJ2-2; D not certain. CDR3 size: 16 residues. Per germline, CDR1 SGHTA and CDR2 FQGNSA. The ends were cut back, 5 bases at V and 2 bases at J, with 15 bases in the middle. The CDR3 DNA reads TGTGCCAGCAGCCCTTTGACGGCCCAAAACACCGGGGAGCTGTTTTTT. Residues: CASSPLTAQNTGELFF.

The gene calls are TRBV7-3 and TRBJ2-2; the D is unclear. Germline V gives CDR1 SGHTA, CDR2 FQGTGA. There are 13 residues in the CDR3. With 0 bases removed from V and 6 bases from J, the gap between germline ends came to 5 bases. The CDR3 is CASSLTLAGELFF. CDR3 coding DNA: TGTGCCAGCAGCTTAACTTTAGCCGGGGAGCTGTTTTTT. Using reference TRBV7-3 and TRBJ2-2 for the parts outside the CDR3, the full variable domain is GAGVSQTPSNKVTEKGKYVELRCDPISGHTALYWYRQSLGQGPEFLIYFQGTGAADDSGLPNDRFFAVRPEGSVSTLKIQRTERGDSAVYLCASSLTLAGELFFGEGSRLTVL.

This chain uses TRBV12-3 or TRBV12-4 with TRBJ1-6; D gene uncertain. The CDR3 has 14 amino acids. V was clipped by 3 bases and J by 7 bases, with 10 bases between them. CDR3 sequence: CASSFLRLNSPLHF. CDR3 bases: TGTGCCAGCAGTTTTCTCAGGCTAAATTCACCCCTCCACTTT.